This T cell receptor beta chain stems from a study of a mutant IDH1 vaccine in newly diagnosed glioma. Time point in this sample: week 35, safety follow-up. Alongside topical imiquimod, each dose of vaccine comprised 300 ug of mutant IDH1 20-mer peptide. Germline V gene lookup returns CDR1 WNHNN and CDR2 SYGVQD (reference sequence). This CDR3 spans 14 amino acids. The ends were cut back, 2 bases at V and 4 bases at J, with 8 bases in the middle. This table comes from immunoSEQ multiplex PCR, and its TCRdb copy is limited to in-frame clones, with some not included. Counted here are approximately 44,000 clones, around 80% occurring once; the ten biggest clones make up 12%. A note on this clone: Its antigen is as yet unknown.

The source was PBMCs, collected from a glioma patient whose treatment included an IDH1 peptide vaccine. This receptor was identified in a middle-aged man with glioma. This chain uses TRBV10-1 with TRBJ1-4; possible D gene TRBD1, 5 bases. The CDR3 nucleotides are TGCGCCAGCAGTGAGGGGACCTTTAATGAAAAACTGTTTTTT. Residues: CASSEGTFNEKLFF.